This TCR beta chain was recovered during a study of blood T cell repertoires in COVID-19 (dated by TCRdb to between 2020 and 2021). Broadly, across the study: Samples covering the acute and convalescent phases of COVID-19 were provided by collaborators in the United States, Italy and Spain. The prospective study material was composed of cDNA or gDNA derived from T cells, B-cell-depleted T cells, or PBMCs. Deeply sampled blood TCRbeta repertoires from subjects exposed to, actively infected with, or recovered from COVID-19 were included in the dataset. The repertoires were released in a freely available public database intended as a resource for research on the immune response to SARS-CoV-2. The samples were drawn from two sources: the first 160 participants of the ongoing ImmuneRACE study, and fewer than 1,500 subjects contributed by 6 global collaborators. Sample metadata almost always included a de-identified subject ID, COVID-19 status, age in years and sex. Where HLA class I and class II types were available, the types were taken from metadata supplied by the sample provider, not from assay-based typing. What the work shows at the level of the full study, not this receptor alone: The quantity of clinical and demographic metadata differed by source and by participant and was supplied without curation.

Whole blood was collected in K2EDTA tubes by collaborating institutions according to the institutions' own protocols. For TCRbeta analysis, collaborators shipped samples in one of three forms: frozen whole blood, isolated PBMCs, or DNA extracted from either of those sample types. Worth noting for this clone: Its antigen target is currently unknown. It has no much larger one-base neighbor in the sample; base qualities were not kept.

The immunoSEQ Assay, a bias-controlled multiplex PCR, was used to amplify TCRbeta CDR3 regions from genomic DNA. The source study handled its data this way. The number of nucleated cells in each sample was estimated from the amplification of reference gene primers within the assay. To quantify the absolute abundance of each unique TCRbeta CDR3 rearrangement, sequence reads were collapsed and filtered. Productive Simpson clonality was computed per sample as the square root of Simpson's diversity index over productive rearrangements. Here the immuneACCESS table is served through TCRdb, limited to in-frame sequences with V and J called. Missing clones are a known gap in these copies; in checked studies unresolved V genes cover under half, and the rest lacks a known reason. V, J and clone size were drawn from that table, and D and trimming were deduced from the DNA. This sample has more than 100,000 clones in its table, and about 90% of those were observed once. 2.5% of the sample rests with the top ten.

The CDR3 sequence holds 15 residues, the cysteine and phenylalanine included. The only DNA kept is the CDR3, 45 bases in frame from the first base. CDR1 is given as LGHDT and CDR2 as YNNKEL, both from the germline V gene (reference sequence). Trimming costs V 1 base and J 6 bases, and their ends lie 14 bases apart. Sample: peripheral blood. The sequence was collected from a man in his fifties with active COVID-19. The chain was built from TRBV3-1 (or the pseudogene TRBV3-2) and TRBJ2-3; TRBD1 might be the D gene, on 6 matching bases. In nucleotide form, the sequence is TGTGCCAGCAGCCAAGCTGGTCGTGGGGGCGATACGCAGTATTTT. It specifies CASSQAGRGGDTQYF.